This record looks at one T cell receptor (beta chain) sequence and its context. Its specificity is unknown. This sample was taken from a study of monozygotic twins with inflammatory bowel disease. Blood samples of 2 to 3 ml were drawn from every donor. Total RNA was isolated from whole blood without T cell sorting. The quantity of total RNA per TCR library was 3,000 to 4,500 ng. From the 5' RACE reads, TCRdb lists one entry per CDR3 protein and no DNA. This sample's table has about 210,000 distinct CDR3 sequences. Germline loops: CDR1 SGHRS, CDR2 YFSETQ. The CDR3 runs to 16 residues. Study conclusions and caveats: It was in IBD patients that TCRbeta diversity (inverse Simpson) was lower than in healthy co-twins.

The specimen was blood. This receptor was identified in a human donor with ulcerative colitis or Crohn's disease, or a healthy co-twin of an affected twin (not recorded which). The V and J genes are TRBV5-1 and TRBJ2-7; without DNA, the TCRdb call of TRBD1 cannot be checked. CDR3 residues: CASSLVLRAGGGEQYF.